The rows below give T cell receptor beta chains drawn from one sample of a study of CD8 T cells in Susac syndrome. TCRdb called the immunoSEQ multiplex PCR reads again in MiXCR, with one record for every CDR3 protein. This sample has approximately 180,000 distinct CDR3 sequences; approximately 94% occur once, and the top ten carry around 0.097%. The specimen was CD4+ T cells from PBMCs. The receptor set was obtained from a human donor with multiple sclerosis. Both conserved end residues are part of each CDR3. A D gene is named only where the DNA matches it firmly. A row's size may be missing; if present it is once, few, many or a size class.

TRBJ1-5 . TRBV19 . CASSLPSVGVQPQHF TGTGCCAGTAGTCTTCCCTCCGTTGGGGTTCAGCCCCAGCATTTT
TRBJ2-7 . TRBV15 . CATSSPLGEGVASGQYF TGTGCCACCAGCAGTCCCCTAGGTGAGGGGGTTGCGTCTGGGCAGTACTTC
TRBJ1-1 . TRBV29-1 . CSVVEVNTEAFF TGCAGCGTTGTGGAGGTGAACACTGAAGCTTTCTTT
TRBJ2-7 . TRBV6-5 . CASSYSGWGPSYEQYF TGTGCCAGCAGTTACTCGGGCTGGGGGCCCTCCTACGAGCAGTACTTC
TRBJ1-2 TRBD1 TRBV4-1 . CASSRTLGQGGYTF TGCGCCAGCAGCCGCACCCTCGGACAGGGCGGCTACACCTTC
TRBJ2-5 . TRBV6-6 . CASSYGETQYF TGTGCCAGCAGTTACGGGGAGACCCAGTACTTC
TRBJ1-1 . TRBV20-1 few CSARTVNTEAFF TGCAGTGCTAGGACAGTGAACACTGAAGCTTTCTTT
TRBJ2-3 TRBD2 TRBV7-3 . CASSLLAGGRDTQYF TGTGCCAGCAGCTTACTAGCGGGGGGCCGGGATACGCAGTATTTT
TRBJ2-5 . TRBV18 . CASSPVRSGQETQYF TGTGCCAGCTCACCCGTTCGGTCGGGTCAAGAGACCCAGTACTTC
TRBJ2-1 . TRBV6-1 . CATQGGIAFYNEQFF TGTGCCACCCAAGGAGGGATTGCTTTCTACAATGAGCAGTTCTTC
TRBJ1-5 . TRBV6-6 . CASRSGGNNQPQHF TGTGCCAGCAGGTCTGGAGGGAACAATCAGCCCCAGCATTTT
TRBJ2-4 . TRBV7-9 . CASSGRDIQYF TGTGCCAGCAGCGGACGGGACATTCAGTACTTC
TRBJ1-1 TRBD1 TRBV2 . CASKPDRGTNTEAFF TGTGCCAGCAAACCGGACAGGGGCACGAACACTGAAGCTTTCTTT
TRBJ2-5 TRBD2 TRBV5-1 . CASSVGSSGVGETQYF TGCGCCAGCAGCGTGGGATCCAGCGGGGTCGGAGAGACCCAGTACTTC
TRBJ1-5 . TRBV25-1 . CASKTIPTAGDQPQHF TGTGCCAGCAAGACAATCCCAACAGCCGGCGATCAGCCCCAGCATTTT
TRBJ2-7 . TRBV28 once CASGFRAYEQYF TGTGCCAGCGGTTTTAGGGCCTACGAGCAGTACTTC
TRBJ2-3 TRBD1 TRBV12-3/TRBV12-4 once CASSRSGGDTQYF TGTGCCAGCAGTAGGTCAGGGGGAGATACGCAGTATTTT
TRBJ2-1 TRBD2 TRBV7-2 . CASSSYSGRGDEQFF TGTGCCAGCAGCTCTTATAGCGGGAGGGGCGATGAGCAGTTCTTC
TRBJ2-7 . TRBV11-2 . CAGRGTDYEQYF TGTGCCGGGAGAGGCACGGACTACGAGCAGTACTTC
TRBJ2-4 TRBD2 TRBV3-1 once CASSQERRSSGGYNLLAKNIQYF TGTGCCAGCAGCCAAGAAAGGAGGAGTAGCGGGGGGTATAACCTACTAGCCAAAAACATTCAGTACTTC
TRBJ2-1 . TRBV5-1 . CASSGRAAEQFF TGCGCCAGCAGCGGTCGGGCGGCAGAGCAGTTCTTC
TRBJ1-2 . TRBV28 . CASSLSNRHYGYTF TGTGCCAGCAGTTTATCCAACAGGCACTATGGCTACACCTTC
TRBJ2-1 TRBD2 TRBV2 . CASSEPMDYGLAGDNEPFF TGTGCCAGCAGTGAACCGATGGACTACGGGCTAGCGGGGGACAATGAGCCGTTCTTC
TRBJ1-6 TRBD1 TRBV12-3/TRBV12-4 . CASSLYPDRGGGNSPLHF TGTGCCAGCAGTTTATACCCGGACAGGGGTGGAGGTAATTCACCCCTCCACTTT
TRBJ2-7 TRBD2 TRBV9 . CASSSKAGPEDEQYF TGTGCCAGCAGCTCGAAAGCGGGGCCCGAGGACGAGCAGTACTTC
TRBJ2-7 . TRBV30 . CAWSGQGLEQYF TGTGCCTGGAGTGGCCAAGGTCTGGAGCAGTACTTC
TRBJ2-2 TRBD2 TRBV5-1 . CASSLEPTAGGPGELFF TGCGCCAGCAGCTTGGAGCCCACAGCGGGAGGGCCCGGGGAGCTGTTTTTT
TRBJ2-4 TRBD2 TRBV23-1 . CASSLILPTIAGGAKNIQYF TGCGCCAGCAGTCTCATACTCCCTACGATAGCGGGAGGAGCCAAAAACATTCAGTACTTC
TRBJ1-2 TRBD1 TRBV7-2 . CASSFDRDYGYTF TGTGCCAGCAGCTTCGACAGGGACTATGGCTACACCTTC
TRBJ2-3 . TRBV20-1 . CSASGAGPSQTTDTQYF TGCAGTGCTAGTGGGGCCGGACCGTCCCAGACCACAGATACGCAGTATTTT
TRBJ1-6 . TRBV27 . CASSVEGSYNSPLHF TGTGCCAGCAGTGTCGAGGGCTCCTATAATTCACCCCTCCACTTT
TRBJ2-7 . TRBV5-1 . CASSSRTARGAYEQYF TGCGCCAGCAGCTCTCGGACGGCCCGCGGGGCCTACGAGCAGTACTTC
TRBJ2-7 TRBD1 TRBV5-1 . CASSLPPGTGDTYEQYF TGCGCCAGCAGCTTACCCCCGGGGACAGGGGACACCTACGAGCAGTACTTC
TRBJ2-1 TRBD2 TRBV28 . CASKRTSRHYNEQFF TGTGCCAGCAAGCGGACTAGCAGGCATTACAATGAGCAGTTCTTC
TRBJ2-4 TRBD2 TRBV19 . CATSPRPPGGSAKNIQYF TGTGCCACCTCCCCCCGGCCCCCGGGAGGATCTGCCAAAAACATTCAGTACTTC